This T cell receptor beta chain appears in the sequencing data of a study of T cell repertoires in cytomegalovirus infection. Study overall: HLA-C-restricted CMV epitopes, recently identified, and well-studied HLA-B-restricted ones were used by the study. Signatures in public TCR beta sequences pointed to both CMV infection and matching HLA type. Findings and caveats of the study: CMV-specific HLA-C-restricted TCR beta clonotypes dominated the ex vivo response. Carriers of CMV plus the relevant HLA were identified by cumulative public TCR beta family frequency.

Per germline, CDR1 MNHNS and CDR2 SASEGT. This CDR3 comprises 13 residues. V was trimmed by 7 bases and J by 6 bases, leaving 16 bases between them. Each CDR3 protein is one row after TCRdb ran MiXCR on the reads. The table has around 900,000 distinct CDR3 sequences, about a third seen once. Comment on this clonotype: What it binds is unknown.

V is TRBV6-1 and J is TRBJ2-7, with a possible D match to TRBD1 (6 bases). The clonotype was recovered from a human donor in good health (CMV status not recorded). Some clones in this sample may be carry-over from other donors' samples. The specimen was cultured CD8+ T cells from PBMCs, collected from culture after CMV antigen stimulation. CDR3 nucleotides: TGTGCCAGCATCGACCTACAGGGATCCGAGCAGTACGTC. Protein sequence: CASIDLQGSEQYV.